A single sample is the source of the 3 T cell receptor beta chains below, sequenced in a study of identical twins. One entry per CDR3 protein results from TCRdb running MiXCR on the 5' RACE reads. The profile shows approximately 1.8 million distinct CDR3 sequences, about 30% of them singletons. The specimen sequenced was cord blood. These receptors were obtained from a newborn girl in good health.

Only a few counts were recorded for this clonotype. This chain's CDR3 is CASISSAFRSGANVLTF. In DNA form, the CDR3 reads TGCGCCAGTATAAGCTCGGCTTTCCGCTCTGGGGCCAACGTCCTGACTTTC. V usage is TRBV10-2 and J usage is TRBJ2-6; D unclear. V was clipped by 9 bases and J by 0 bases, with 18 bases between them. Germline CDR1 and CDR2: WSHSY and SAAADI. The CDR3 consists of 17 residues.

The rearrangement links TRBV20-1 to TRBJ2-1; 7 positions match TRBD2. Gene TRBJ2-7 matches the end of the DNA better, so the J call may be wrong. There are 16 residues in the CDR3. Germline-derived CDR1 and CDR2 are DFQATT and SNEGSKA (reference sequence). The CDR3, as DNA: TGCAGTGCTAGAACATTCGGGAGGATGGAATACAATGAGCAGTACTTC. Protein product: CSARTFGRMEYNEQYF.

This rearrangement joins TRBV4-2 to TRBJ2-1; D not resolved. The germline CDR1 and CDR2 sequences are LGHNA and YNFKEQ. CDR3 length: 17 amino acids. Trimming took 0 bases from V and 13 from J, leaving 25 bases between them. The CDR3 loop is CASSQDLALVGSETQFF. DNA of the CDR3: TGTGCCAGCAGCCAAGATCTCGCGCTAGTCGGTTCAGAGACCCAGTTCTTC.